This T cell receptor (beta chain) was sequenced for a study of blood T cell repertoires in COVID-19. As for the study in general: Acute-phase and convalescent COVID-19 samples originated in the United States, Italy and Spain. PBMCs, B-cell-depleted T cells, or T cells were the source of the cDNA or gDNA that made up the material.

TCRdb's table, derived via immunoSEQ multiplex PCR, lists solely in-frame clones and lacks some. The repertoire holds about 240,000 clones, with approximately 85% as singletons. This clone was seen more than once but under ten times. Sample: peripheral blood. The clonotype originates from a woman in her 70s with acute or convalescent COVID-19.

The CDR3 spells CASSESRGVYEQYF. In nucleotides, the CDR3 is TGCGCCAGCAGTGAGTCTCGGGGGGTCTACGAGCAGTACTTC. The chain employs TRBV10-2 and TRBJ2-7; 7 nucleotides line up with TRBD2. The CDR3 loop spans 14 amino acids. Germline assignment: CDR1 WSHSY and CDR2 SAAADI. V lost 0 bases to trimming and J lost 3 bases; unmatched junction nucleotides: 2.